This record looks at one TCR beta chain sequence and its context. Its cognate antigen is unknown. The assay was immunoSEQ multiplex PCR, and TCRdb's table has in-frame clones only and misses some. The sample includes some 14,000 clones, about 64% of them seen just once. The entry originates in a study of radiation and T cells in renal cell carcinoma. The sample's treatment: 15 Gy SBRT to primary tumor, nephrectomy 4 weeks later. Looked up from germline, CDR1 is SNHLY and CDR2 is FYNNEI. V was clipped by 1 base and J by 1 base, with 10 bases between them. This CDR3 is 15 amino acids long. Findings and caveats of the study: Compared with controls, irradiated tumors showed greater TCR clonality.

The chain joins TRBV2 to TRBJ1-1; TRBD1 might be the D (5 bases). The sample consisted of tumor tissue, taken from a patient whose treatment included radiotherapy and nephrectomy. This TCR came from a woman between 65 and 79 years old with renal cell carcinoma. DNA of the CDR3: TGTGCCAGCAGTGAAGGGTCGGGACGGAACACTGAAGCTTTCTTT. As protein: CASSEGSGRNTEAFF.